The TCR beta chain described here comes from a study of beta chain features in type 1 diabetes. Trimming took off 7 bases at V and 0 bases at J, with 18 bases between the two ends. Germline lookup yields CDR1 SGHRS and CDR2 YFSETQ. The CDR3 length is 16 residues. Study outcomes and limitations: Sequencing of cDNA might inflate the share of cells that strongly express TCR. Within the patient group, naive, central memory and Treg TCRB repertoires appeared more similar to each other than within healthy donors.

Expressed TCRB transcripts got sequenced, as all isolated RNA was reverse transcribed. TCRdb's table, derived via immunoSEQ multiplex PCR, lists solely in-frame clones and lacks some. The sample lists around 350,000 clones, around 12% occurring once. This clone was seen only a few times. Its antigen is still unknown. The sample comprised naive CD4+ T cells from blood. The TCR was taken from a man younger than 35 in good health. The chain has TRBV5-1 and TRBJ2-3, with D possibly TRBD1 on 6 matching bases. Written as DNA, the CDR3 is TGCGCCAGCTCCCAGGGGATTGTAGCTAGCACAGATACGCAGTATTTT. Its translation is CASSQGIVASTDTQYF.